The entry below gives a single T cell receptor (beta chain) sequence along with its context. Original handling: Cell counts per sample came from amplifying reference gene primers. Clones were sequenced by immunoSEQ multiplex PCR, and TCRdb holds only the in-frame ones, with some missing. The DNA was the basis for D and trimming; V, J and clone size are from that table. The profile shows more than 85,000 clones, about 85% of them singletons. CDR1 and CDR2 from the germline V gene are LNHNV and YYDKDF (reference sequence). CDR3 length: 16 residues. J gave up 1 base and V 2 bases, and 4 bases lay outside the gene matches. This specimen comes from a study of blood T cell repertoires in COVID-19. Overall study context: The United States, Italy and Spain provided the acute and convalescent COVID-19 samples. Sample material is recorded as cDNA or gDNA derived from T cells, B-cell-depleted T cells, or PBMCs.

The rearrangement joins TRBV15 to TRBJ1-5; TRBD1 matches 8 bases. The sample consisted of peripheral blood. This TCR was sampled from a man aged 45-65 years with acute or convalescent COVID-19. The CDR3 bases are TGTGCCACCAGCAGATACGGGACAGGAAGCAATCAGCCCCAGCATTTT. As protein: CATSRYGTGSNQPQHF.